The rows below give T cell receptor beta chains drawn from one sample of a study of blood T cell repertoires in COVID-19. Sequencing used immunoSEQ multiplex PCR; TCRdb keeps in-frame clones, though not all of them. The table includes fewer than 250,000 clones, about 83% detected once. Sequencing was done on a sample of peripheral blood. Receptors were obtained from a human donor in a cohort sampled during active COVID-19. CDR3s include the opening cysteine and the closing phenylalanine or tryptophan. The D gene is left open where the match is weak. A clone size is listed for some rows: how often the clone was seen (once, few, many), or a class if it is expanded.

clone size: .; D gene: .; V gene: TRBV6-5; J gene: TRBJ2-7; CDR3 protein: CASSLRDRTYEQYF; CDR3 DNA: TGTGCCAGCAGTCTGCGGGACAGAACCTACGAGCAGTACTTC
clone size: once; D gene: TRBD2; V gene: TRBV15; J gene: TRBJ2-1; CDR3 protein: CATSRDSGRHEQFF; CDR3 DNA: TGTGCCACCAGCAGAGATTCCGGGAGGCATGAGCAGTTCTTC
clone size: .; D gene: .; V gene: TRBV7-3; J gene: TRBJ2-3; CDR3 protein: CASSSGNFSQDTQYF; CDR3 DNA: TGTGCCAGCAGCTCAGGGAATTTTTCTCAGGATACGCAGTATTTT
clone size: .; D gene: TRBD1; V gene: TRBV24-1; J gene: TRBJ1-2; CDR3 protein: CATNGQGTANYGYTF; CDR3 DNA: TGTGCCACTAATGGACAGGGCACAGCTAACTATGGCTACACCTTC
clone size: .; D gene: TRBD2; V gene: TRBV10-2; J gene: TRBJ2-7; CDR3 protein: CASSDTSGGWSEQYF; CDR3 DNA: TGCGCCAGCAGTGATACTAGCGGGGGTTGGAGCGAGCAGTACTTC
clone size: .; D gene: .; V gene: TRBV29-1; J gene: TRBJ1-1; CDR3 protein: CSVQWGGKREAFF; CDR3 DNA: TGCAGCGTTCAATGGGGGGGAAAACGTGAAGCTTTCTTT
clone size: .; D gene: .; V gene: TRBV30; J gene: TRBJ1-2; CDR3 protein: CAWSALDAGGYTF; CDR3 DNA: TGTGCCTGGAGTGCCCTAGACGCAGGGGGCTACACCTTC
clone size: .; D gene: TRBD1; V gene: TRBV6-6; J gene: TRBJ2-4; CDR3 protein: CASSLTETGELLAKNIQYF; CDR3 DNA: TGTGCCAGCAGTCTAACCGAGACAGGGGAACTTCTAGCCAAAAACATTCAGTACTTC
clone size: .; D gene: TRBD2; V gene: TRBV3-1/TRBV3-2; J gene: TRBJ2-7; CDR3 protein: CASSQGGGDYEQYF; CDR3 DNA: TGTGCCAGCAGCCAAGGGGGGGGAGACTACGAGCAGTACTTC
clone size: many; D gene: .; V gene: TRBV29-1; J gene: TRBJ1-3; CDR3 protein: CSVPGSGNTIYF; CDR3 DNA: TGCAGCGTTCCAGGCTCTGGAAACACCATATATTTT
clone size: .; D gene: TRBD1; V gene: TRBV2; J gene: TRBJ2-7; CDR3 protein: CASSEQGDEQYF; CDR3 DNA: TGTGCCAGCAGCGAACAGGGGGACGAGCAGTACTTC
clone size: .; D gene: .; V gene: TRBV28; J gene: TRBJ1-1; CDR3 protein: CASTLLTEAFF; CDR3 DNA: TGTGCCAGCACCCTCCTCACTGAAGCTTTCTTT
clone size: .; D gene: .; V gene: TRBV5-1; J gene: TRBJ1-1; CDR3 protein: CASSLPTDFPLNTEAFF; CDR3 DNA: TGCGCCAGCAGTTTACCGACAGATTTCCCTTTGAACACTGAAGCTTTCTTT
clone size: .; D gene: TRBD1; V gene: TRBV24-1; J gene: TRBJ2-1; CDR3 protein: CATSVTGDSYNEQFF; CDR3 DNA: TGTGCCACCAGTGTCACAGGGGACTCCTACAATGAGCAGTTCTTC
clone size: .; D gene: .; V gene: TRBV29-1; J gene: TRBJ2-7; CDR3 protein: CSVEEPDGVYSYEQYF; CDR3 DNA: TGCAGCGTTGAAGAGCCCGACGGAGTGTACTCCTACGAGCAGTACTTC
clone size: .; D gene: TRBD1; V gene: TRBV7-6; J gene: TRBJ1-6; CDR3 protein: CASSLVAGRGESPLHF; CDR3 DNA: TGTGCCAGCAGCTTAGTCGCGGGCAGGGGGGAATCACCCCTCCACTTT
clone size: once; D gene: TRBD1; V gene: TRBV3-1/TRBV3-2; J gene: TRBJ1-1; CDR3 protein: CASSLGTGGSEAFF; CDR3 DNA: TGTGCCAGCAGCCTTGGGACAGGGGGTTCTGAAGCTTTCTTT
clone size: .; D gene: .; V gene: TRBV2; J gene: TRBJ2-1; CDR3 protein: CASSNTGTEQFF; CDR3 DNA: TGTGCCAGCAGTAACACAGGGACTGAGCAGTTCTTC
clone size: .; D gene: TRBD1; V gene: TRBV19; J gene: TRBJ1-4; CDR3 protein: CASSAGTVNEKLFF; CDR3 DNA: TGTGCCAGTAGTGCCGGGACAGTTAATGAAAAACTGTTTTTT
clone size: .; D gene: TRBD1; V gene: TRBV5-4; J gene: TRBJ2-5; CDR3 protein: CASSFKGTGGGETQYF; CDR3 DNA: TGTGCCAGCAGCTTTAAAGGGACAGGTGGGGGGGAGACCCAGTACTTC
clone size: .; D gene: .; V gene: TRBV20-1; J gene: TRBJ2-1; CDR3 protein: CSASRLITGANNEQFF; CDR3 DNA: TGCAGTGCTAGTCGACTCATAACGGGAGCGAACAATGAGCAGTTCTTC
clone size: .; D gene: TRBD2; V gene: TRBV7-2; J gene: TRBJ2-3; CDR3 protein: CASSPGLARTDTQYF; CDR3 DNA: TGTGCCAGCAGCCCAGGACTAGCGCGGACAGATACGCAGTATTTT
clone size: .; D gene: TRBD1; V gene: TRBV7-6; J gene: TRBJ1-6; CDR3 protein: CASSPQPTGAGSPLHF; CDR3 DNA: TGTGCCAGCAGCCCGCAGCCGACAGGGGCCGGTTCACCCCTCCACTTT
clone size: .; D gene: .; V gene: TRBV10-2; J gene: TRBJ2-7; CDR3 protein: CASRAGISYEQYF; CDR3 DNA: TGCGCCAGCAGGGCAGGGATCTCTTACGAGCAGTACTTC
clone size: .; D gene: .; V gene: TRBV9; J gene: TRBJ2-2; CDR3 protein: CASSPRGYRDDTGELFF; CDR3 DNA: TGTGCCAGCAGCCCTAGGGGTTACAGGGACGACACCGGGGAGCTGTTTTTT
clone size: .; D gene: .; V gene: TRBV10-3; J gene: TRBJ1-3; CDR3 protein: CAISAILGESRGNTIYF; CDR3 DNA: TGTGCCATCAGTGCCATCCTTGGAGAGTCTCGGGGAAACACCATATATTTT
clone size: .; D gene: TRBD1; V gene: TRBV28; J gene: TRBJ2-7; CDR3 protein: CASSSQNSGTGYEQYF; CDR3 DNA: TGTGCCAGCAGTTCGCAAAACTCCGGGACAGGGTACGAGCAGTACTTC
clone size: .; D gene: TRBD1; V gene: TRBV19; J gene: TRBJ2-7; CDR3 protein: CASSIRKGQGYYEQYF; CDR3 DNA: TGTGCCAGTAGTATAAGAAAGGGACAGGGTTACTACGAGCAGTACTTC